One sample yielded the 30 T cell receptor beta chains listed below, sequenced in a study of shared clonotypes between healthy human individuals. Assay: immunoSEQ multiplex PCR; the TCRdb copy retains only in-frame clones and omits some. Seen here are hundreds of thousands of clones, 97% observed once, and the top ten hold roughly 0.05%. Sequencing input: naive CD4+ T cells sorted from blood. Subset of the sample: CD45RA+ positively selected. All receptors derive from a woman aged 25-40 years in good health.

The chain is built from TRBV25-1 and TRBJ2-7, with D possibly being TRBD1 (7 bases). V gave up 8 bases and J gave up 10 bases, with 27 bases separating them. The CDR3 contains 15 residues. CDR1 and CDR2 from the germline V gene are MGHDK and SYGVNS. The CDR3 nucleotides are TGTGCCAGCCAAGGGGGCCGGGAGAGTTGGAGGGCACAGTACTTC. Residues: CASQGGRESWRAQYF.

The chain uses TRBV2 and TRBJ2-3, with unresolved D. The germline V and J ends were trimmed by 4 bases and 5 bases, with 16 bases remaining between them. This CDR3 comprises 15 residues. Germline values: CDR1 SNHLY, CDR2 FYNNEI. Here the CDR3 reads CASSAPLLTVDTQYF. CDR3 DNA sequence: TGTGCCAGCAGTGCTCCCCTGCTCACCGTAGATACGCAGTATTTT.

The J gene is TRBJ2-3, the V gene TRBV28; D perhaps matches TRBD1 (6 bases). Looked up from germline, CDR1 is MDHEN and CDR2 is SYDVKM. V was clipped by 3 bases and J by 4 bases, with 29 bases between them. The CDR3 is made up of 20 amino acids. This chain's CDR3 is CASSFSPPGRNRDPPDTQYF. The CDR3 DNA follows: TGTGCCAGCAGTTTTTCCCCGCCGGGGAGAAACAGGGACCCCCCAGATACGCAGTATTTT.

The chain's CDR3 is CASSLSGMSNEKLFF. The CDR3 region has the DNA TGTGCCAGCAGCTTGTCGGGGATGTCTAATGAAAAACTGTTTTTT. The chain joins TRBV5-6 to TRBJ1-4; no clear D. Trimming took 1 base from V and 3 from J, leaving 10 bases between them. This CDR3 has 15 residues. From germline, CDR1 is SGHDT and CDR2 YYEEEE.

This chain uses TRBV30 with TRBJ2-3; perhaps TRBD2 as D (6 bases). V shed 2 bases and J shed 2 bases, with 17 bases lying between them. This CDR3 has 16 amino acids. Germline CDR1 GTSNPN, CDR2 SVGIG (reference sequence). CDR3 DNA: TGTGCCTGGAGTATGGGAGGTGTCGGTTCCACAGATACGCAGTATTTT. Translating it yields CAWSMGGVGSTDTQYF.

The chain joins TRBV6-1 to TRBJ2-3, with D unclear. The V end lost 1 base, the J end lost 1 base, and 9 bases lay between the germline ends. CDR3 length: 15 amino acids. Germline V gives CDR1 MNHNS, CDR2 SASEGT. CDR3 bases: TGTGCCAGCAGTGAAGACGGAGCAGGCACAGATACGCAGTATTTT. Protein product: CASSEDGAGTDTQYF.

This clone was observed once. J is TRBJ2-5 and V is TRBV28; the match to TRBD2 covers 8 bases. Germline CDR1 is MDHEN and CDR2 is SYDVKM. The CDR3 sequence is 17 residues long. Trimming took 2 bases from V and 2 from J; bases not matched to a gene: 10. The CDR3 sequence: CASSLRSRSGRQETQYF. The CDR3 DNA reads TGTGCCAGCAGTTTACGATCGCGAAGCGGGAGACAAGAGACCCAGTACTTC.

Notes on this clone: Other DNA sequences from this sample encode an identical CDR3 as well. The genes are TRBV28 and TRBJ2-7; D is undetermined. The CDR3 is 12 residues long. Per the germline V gene, CDR1 is MDHEN and CDR2 is SYDVKM. V lost 3 bases, J lost 3 bases, and 6 bases lay in between. For the CDR3, the DNA is TGTGCCAGCAGTTTGAAGGGCTACGAGCAGTACTTC. Its translation: CASSLKGYEQYF.

The chain links TRBV11-2 to TRBJ1-2; D call uncertain. There are 16 residues in the CDR3. Trimming removed 1 base from V and 5 bases from J, with 17 bases in between. The germline gives CDR1 SGHAT, CDR2 FQNNGV. Here the CDR3 DNA reads TGTGCCAGCAGCTTAGCTCAACCCCCTCTGGGGTATGGCTACACCTTC. Amino acid sequence: CASSLAQPPLGYGYTF.

The genes are TRBV30 and TRBJ2-3; 7 nucleotides agree with TRBD1. CDR1 is GTSNPN and CDR2 is SVGIG in the germline V gene (reference sequence). This CDR3 spans 14 amino acids. V trimming: 5 bases; J trimming: 2 bases; junction bases outside the gene matches: 7. The DNA of the CDR3 is TGTGCCTGGGGTGGGGGACAGCTCACAGATACGCAGTATTTT. This sequence encodes CAWGGGQLTDTQYF.

J is TRBJ2-1 and V is TRBV28; D perhaps matches TRBD2 (5 bases). Trimming removed 8 bases from V and 3 bases from J, with 11 bases in between. CDR3 length: 13 amino acids. From germline, CDR1 is MDHEN and CDR2 SYDVKM. CDR3 region: CASPSGDYNEQFF. The CDR3 region has the DNA TGTGCCAGCCCCTCCGGGGACTACAATGAGCAGTTCTTC.

The CDR3 is CAITDGSNQPQHF. CDR3 DNA: TGTGCCATCACTGACGGTAGCAATCAGCCCCAGCATTTT. The chain uses TRBV10-3 and TRBJ1-5; no reliable D call. The CDR3 has 13 amino acids. Germline CDR1 ENHRY, CDR2 SYGVKD. V dropped 7 bases and J dropped 0 bases, with 7 bases sitting between them.

This rearrangement joins TRBV18 to TRBJ2-3; D is ambiguous. The V end was cut by 4 bases, the J end by 6 bases, with 8 bases between. The CDR3 is 12 residues long. CDR1 is KGHSH and CDR2 is LQKENI in the germline V gene. In DNA, the CDR3 is TGTGCCAGCTCACAATCTATTGATACGCAGTATTTT. Amino acid sequence: CASSQSIDTQYF.

The V call is TRBV6-1, the J call TRBJ2-3; no reliable D call. With 6 bases removed from V and 2 bases from J, the gap between germline ends came to 3 bases. Germline V gives CDR1 MNHNS, CDR2 SASEGT. The CDR3 length is 11 residues. For the CDR3, the DNA is TGTGCCAGCAGAGCCACAGATACGCAGTATTTT. Translation: CASRATDTQYF.

The chain employs TRBV5-1 and TRBJ2-7, with 14 bases fitting TRBD2. After removal of 2 bases from V and 0 bases from J, the junction contained 7 bases not matched to a gene. Germline CDR1 reads SGHRS; CDR2 reads YFSETQ. CDR3 size: 18 residues. CDR3 bases: TGCGCCAGCAGCTTACGACTAGCGGGAGGGCCGGGCTCCTACGAGCAGTACTTC. Its protein product is CASSLRLAGGPGSYEQYF.

The chain links TRBV5-1 to TRBJ2-2, with D uncertain. The CDR3 is made up of 15 amino acids. The V and J ends lost 0 bases and 4 bases respectively, with 10 bases between them. CDR1 is SGHRS and CDR2 is YFSETQ in the germline V gene. In DNA, the CDR3 is TGCGCCAGCAGCTTGGGGCCGTCCCGCACCGGGGAGCTGTTTTTT. It translates to CASSLGPSRTGELFF.

This sequence joins TRBV11-3 and TRBJ1-1; D is uncertain. The V end lost 4 bases, the J end lost 2 bases, and 17 bases lay between the germline ends. Germline V gives CDR1 SGHNT, CDR2 YENEEA. The CDR3 covers 16 residues. The CDR3 bases are TGTGCCAGCAGCTCACTGGCCCACACAGCAAACACTGAAGCTTTCTTT. As protein: CASSSLAHTANTEAFF.

Regarding this clone: This CDR3 is also generated by other DNA sequences in the sample. V and J are TRBV5-4 and TRBJ1-2; 8 bases are a match to TRBD1. Germline V gene data show CDR1 as SGHNT and CDR2 as YYREEE (reference sequence). The CDR3 is 14 amino acids. J lost 4 bases, V lost 4 bases, and 6 bases had no gene match. The CDR3 DNA is TGTGCCAGCAGCGTAAGGACAGGGTCCTATGGCTACACCTTC. Residues: CASSVRTGSYGYTF.

V usage is TRBV27 and J usage is TRBJ2-2; D gene unclear. Trimming removed 5 bases at V and 6 bases at J, with 13 bases between. Germline assignment: CDR1 MNHEY and CDR2 SMNVEV (reference sequence). The CDR3 is 14 residues long. In DNA, the CDR3 is TGTGCCAGCAGTCGCGGATGGGGTGCCGGGGAGCTGTTTTTT. Translation: CASSRGWGAGELFF.

This chain uses TRBV6-5 with TRBJ2-1; no clear D. Trimming left V 2 bases short and J 6 bases short, with 2 bases between. Germline values: CDR1 MNHEY, CDR2 SVGAGI. The CDR3 runs 11 residues. Here the CDR3 DNA reads TGTGCCAGCAGTTACGCCAATGAGCAGTTCTTC. It encodes CASSYANEQFF.

The V and J genes are TRBV14 and TRBJ2-4, with D tentatively TRBD1 or TRBD2 (5 bases each). The V gene's germline CDR1 is SGHDN and CDR2 FVKESK. V shed 3 bases and J shed 9 bases, with 12 bases lying between them. The CDR3 sequence is 13 residues long. In nucleotides, the CDR3 is TGTGCCAGCAGCCATCCGGGACCAGGCATTCAGTACTTC. Translated, it gives CASSHPGPGIQYF.

The rearrangement uses TRBV6-1 and TRBJ2-1; 10 positions match TRBD2. CDR3 size: 15 residues. V shed 10 bases, J shed 2 bases, and the junction held 8 bases outside the gene matches. Germline V gene data show CDR1 as MNHNS and CDR2 as SASEGT. The DNA of the CDR3 is TGTGCCACAACCACCGGGACTAGCGCCTACAATGAGCAGTTCTTC. This codes for CATTTGTSAYNEQFF.

This chain links TRBV28 with TRBJ2-7; weak D call: TRBD1 (6 bases). Trimming shortened V by 3 bases and J by 3 bases, and 12 bases separated the two germline ends. Germline V gene lookup returns CDR1 MDHEN and CDR2 SYDVKM. The CDR3 is 14 residues long. CDR3: CASSFQGYYYEQYF. CDR3 bases: TGTGCCAGCAGTTTTCAGGGGTATTACTACGAGCAGTACTTC.

This chain links TRBV28 with TRBJ2-2; D is ambiguous. This CDR3 is 13 amino acids long. Germline assignment: CDR1 MDHEN and CDR2 SYDVKM. Between the trimmed V and J ends, which lost 5 bases and 9 bases, there was a span of 13 bases. The DNA of the CDR3 is TGTGCCAGCAGTCTGATCTCATTGAGGGAGCTGTTTTTT. Translation: CASSLISLRELFF.

CDR3 region: CASSEVGGRDQYF. The DNA of the CDR3 is TGCGCCAGCAGTGAGGTGGGCGGGAGAGACCAGTACTTC. This chain links TRBV5-1 with TRBJ2-7; 7 nucleotides line up with TRBD2. V lost 5 bases to trimming and J lost 10 bases; unmatched junction nucleotides: 12. The length of the CDR3 is 13 residues. The germline CDR1 and CDR2 sequences are SGHRS and YFSETQ.

The CDR3 loop reads CASSFQDRTQYF. The CDR3 coding sequence is TGTGCCAGCAGCTTCCAGGATAGGACCCAGTACTTC. The chain is built from TRBV5-4 and TRBJ2-5; D is unresolved. Per the germline V gene, CDR1 is SGHNT and CDR2 is YYREEE (reference sequence). The CDR3 has 12 amino acids. V gave up 2 bases and J gave up 7 bases, with 9 bases separating them.

This sequence joins TRBV27 and TRBJ2-1, with 8 bases aligning to TRBD2. Trimming at V came to 2 bases and at J to 0 bases, leaving 9 bases not matched to a gene. Germline CDR1 MNHEY, CDR2 SMNVEV (reference sequence). The CDR3 runs to 18 residues. DNA of the CDR3: TGTGCCAGCAGTTTAAGAGGACTAGCACCGAGCTCCTACAATGAGCAGTTCTTC. It codes for CASSLRGLAPSSYNEQFF.

This clone was found once. The rearrangement uses TRBV7-9 and TRBJ2-2; the match to TRBD2 covers 7 bases. The CDR3 loop spans 16 amino acids. Per the germline V gene, CDR1 is SEHNR and CDR2 is FQNEAQ (reference sequence). J lost 0 bases, V lost 3 bases, and 4 bases had no gene match. CDR3 bases: TGTGCCAGCAGCTTCCGAAGCGGGGCGAACACCGGGGAGCTGTTTTTT. Translated, it gives CASSFRSGANTGELFF.

In this sample, this clone turned up once. The CDR3 here is CASSQDWKAGKGYEQYF. CDR3 DNA: TGTGCCAGCAGCCAAGACTGGAAAGCTGGTAAGGGATACGAGCAGTACTTC. The chain couples TRBV14 to TRBJ2-7; D gene unclear. V was pared by 0 bases and J by 4 bases, with 19 bases between. This CDR3 is built from 17 residues. Per germline, CDR1 SGHDN and CDR2 FVKESK.

CDR3 sequence: CASSLSPQTDTQYF. CDR3 bases: TGTGCCAGCAGCTTGTCTCCCCAGACAGATACGCAGTATTTT. This chain connects TRBV7-3 to TRBJ2-3; D unclear. With 3 bases removed from V and 3 bases from J, the gap between germline ends came to 10 bases. Germline lookup yields CDR1 SGHTA and CDR2 FQGTGA. The CDR3 spans 14 residues.